Listed below are T cell receptor beta chains from one sample, sequenced in a study of vaccination and CD4 T cells after COVID-19. These receptors' targets are unknown. Each CDR3 protein is one row after TCRdb ran MiXCR on the PCR reads. The sample has about 27,000 distinct CDR3 sequences, roughly 60% seen once. The sample here was CD4+ T cells from blood, cultured in vitro, taken after SARS-CoV-2 vaccination. The receptors originated from a human donor who received a COVID-19 vaccine. The CDR3 runs from the conserved cysteine through the conserved F or W. D genes are given only for firm matches. Clone size is not always given. Where it is, it says once, few, many or a class for expanded clones.

v_gene	d_gene	j_gene	abundance	CDR3nt	CDR3aa
TRBV30	TRBD1	TRBJ1-2	once	TGTGCCTGGAGTATCTGGGGACAGGGTAAATATGGCTACACCTTC	CAWSIWGQGKYGYTF
TRBV7-2	TRBD1	TRBJ2-7	.	TGTGCCAGCAGCTTCCCGGGACAGGGGGCAGGCGAGCAGTACTTC	CASSFPGQGAGEQYF
TRBV15	.	TRBJ1-1	.	TGTGCCACCAGCAGAGTAGGAGGGAATGAAGCTTTCTTT	CATSRVGGNEAFF
TRBV2	TRBD2	TRBJ2-5	.	TGTGCCAGCAGTGAAGAGGGGACTAGCGGCGGGGAGACCCAGTACTTC	CASSEEGTSGGETQYF
TRBV30	.	TRBJ2-1	.	TGTGCCTGGAGTCTGGACCCTGCGATTACCTCCTACAATGAGCAGTTCTTC	CAWSLDPAITSYNEQFF
TRBV9	TRBD1	TRBJ2-3	.	TGTGCCAGCAGCGTGCAGGGGGATCGTACAGATACGCAGTATTTT	CASSVQGDRTDTQYF
TRBV6-2/TRBV6-3	.	TRBJ2-2	.	TGTGCCAGCAGTTACTCAATGGGGGGGCGCACCGGGGAGCTGTTTTTT	CASSYSMGGRTGELFF
TRBV7-2	.	TRBJ1-5	.	TGTGCCAGCAGCTCCTCCGGGACACCAGGGTCCCAGCATTTT	CASSSSGTPGSQHF
TRBV19	TRBD2	TRBJ2-5	.	TGTGCCAGTAGTATAGTGCCTAGCGGGGGCCAAGAGACCCAGTACTTC	CASSIVPSGGQETQYF
TRBV5-6	.	TRBJ1-2	.	TGTGCCAGCAGCTATAGGACCGAGGCGGGCTACACCTTC	CASSYRTEAGYTF
TRBV7-7	.	TRBJ1-1	.	TGTGCCAGCAGCTCAAAGGTGGGCACTGAAGCTTTCTTT	CASSSKVGTEAFF
TRBV27	.	TRBJ2-3	.	TGTGCCAGCAGTTTATACAGCGGCGGGGATACGCAGTATTTT	CASSLYSGGDTQYF
TRBV25-1	TRBD1	TRBJ1-2	few	TGTGCCAGCACCTCACCAGGGGGCTTTACTGGCTACACCTTC	CASTSPGGFTGYTF
TRBV10-3	TRBD1	TRBJ1-6	few	TGTGCCATCAGATCAGCTTATGGGACAGGGAATAATTCACCCCTCCACTTT	CAIRSAYGTGNNSPLHF
TRBV7-9	.	TRBJ1-2	few	TGTGCCAGCGAGTTGGCGGGGGGCTACACCTTC	CASELAGGYTF
TRBV11-2	.	TRBJ1-2	.	TGTGCCAGCAGCTTAGGACCCGCAGGGCGCGGTCCGGGGGCCTCTAACTATGGCTACACCTTC	CASSLGPAGRGPGASNYGYTF
TRBV20-1	TRBD1	TRBJ2-3	.	TGCAGCCCTACCAGCCGGGACAGGGGCACAGATACGCAGTATTTT	CSPTSRDRGTDTQYF
TRBV19	.	TRBJ1-3	.	TGTGCCAGTAGTCCCCTTAGGACAGTCTCTGGAAACACCATATATTTT	CASSPLRTVSGNTIYF
TRBV7-9	.	TRBJ1-1	.	TGTGCCAGCAGCTTGATGGGTATGAACACTGAAGCTTTCTTT	CASSLMGMNTEAFF
TRBV7-6	.	TRBJ1-1	few	TGTGCCAGCAGCTTCGACACAGGTGGCACTGAAGCTTTCTTT	CASSFDTGGTEAFF
TRBV30	.	TRBJ1-1	.	TGTGCCTGGAGTGTACGGGGCCATGGTGGGTACACTGAAGCTTTCTTT	CAWSVRGHGGYTEAFF
TRBV2	TRBD1	TRBJ1-1	.	TGTGCCAGCAGTGAAAGCAGGGGGCTCACGGCTTTCTTT	CASSESRGLTAFF
TRBV20-1	TRBD1	TRBJ1-2	few	TGCAGTGCTCTACCTACTACAGGGGGCGCCCGCTATGGCTACACCTTC	CSALPTTGGARYGYTF
TRBV11-3	.	TRBJ1-1	once	TGTGCCAGCAGTTTAAGACTAGGAACGAACACTGAAGCTTTCTTT	CASSLRLGTNTEAFF
TRBV6-1	TRBD1	TRBJ1-3	once	TGTGCCAGCAGTGGAGGAACAGGGGTGGGCAAAGCCTCTGGAAACACCATATATTTT	CASSGGTGVGKASGNTIYF
TRBV6-2/TRBV6-3	.	TRBJ2-2	few	TGTGCCAGCAGTTACCCGCAATATGGGGCGGGCACCGGGGAGCTGTTTTTT	CASSYPQYGAGTGELFF
TRBV20-1	TRBD1	TRBJ2-5	.	TGCAGTGCTCTAACCGGGACAGGGGGAGAGACCCAGTACTTC	CSALTGTGGETQYF
TRBV11-3	TRBD2	TRBJ2-3	.	TGTGCCAGCAGCTTTGGACTAGCGGGGGAGACAGATACGCAGTATTTT	CASSFGLAGETDTQYF
TRBV15	.	TRBJ1-2	.	TGTGCCACCAGCAGAGATCTGGCAGGGACGGGCTATGGCTACACCTTC	CATSRDLAGTGYGYTF
TRBV24-1	.	TRBJ1-1	.	TGTGCCACCGGCTCAACAGGGAACACTGAAGCTTTCTTT	CATGSTGNTEAFF
TRBV7-2	.	TRBJ2-7	.	TGTGCCAGCAGCTTTGGGCAGGTAGGTTTC	CASSFGQVGF
TRBV10-3	TRBD1	TRBJ1-3	.	TGTGCCATCAGTGAAGGGACAGGGCCTTTGGGCACCATATATTTT	CAISEGTGPLGTIYF
TRBV5-4	.	TRBJ1-3	few	TGTGCCAGCAGGTCGGGGTCTGGAAACACCATATATTTT	CASRSGSGNTIYF
TRBV20-1	.	TRBJ2-7	.	TGCAGTGCTAGTTCTCGGATGGGACCCTACGAGCAGTACTTC	CSASSRMGPYEQYF
TRBV6-1	.	TRBJ1-2	.	TGTGCCAGCAGTCGCCGACAGAACTATGGCTACACCTTC	CASSRRQNYGYTF
TRBV2	.	TRBJ2-5	.	TGTGCCAGCAGAGAGTCTGGGTTGACCCAGTACTTC	CASRESGLTQYF
TRBV11-3	TRBD1	TRBJ1-3	few	TGTGCCAGCAGCTTAGACGGGACAGCATCTGGAAACACCATATATTTT	CASSLDGTASGNTIYF
TRBV29-1	.	TRBJ2-4	few	TGCAGCTTCTGGGGCAGCCCTGAAGGCAAAAACATTCAGTACTTC	CSFWGSPEGKNIQYF
TRBV5-1	.	TRBJ2-3	.	TGCGCCAGCAGCTTGACAGGTATTAGCACAGATACGCAGTATTTT	CASSLTGISTDTQYF
TRBV20-1	.	TRBJ1-1	once	TGCAGTGCTCCCCTACAGGGTGGTCGGACTGAAGCTTTCTTT	CSAPLQGGRTEAFF
TRBV7-9	TRBD2	TRBJ2-2	few	TGTGCCAGCAGCCCCCGACTAGCGGGGGGCGGACGGATCGGGGAGCTGTTTTTT	CASSPRLAGGGRIGELFF
TRBV19	.	TRBJ1-6	.	TGTGCCAGCGGGGACCTACAGGGATACGGGGTGGAATCACCCCTCCACTTT	CASGDLQGYGVESPLHF
TRBV14	.	TRBJ1-1	.	TGTGCCAGCAGCCAACTAAGGACCCGACCTACTGAAGCTTTCTTT	CASSQLRTRPTEAFF
TRBV14	.	TRBJ1-2	few	TGTGCCAGCAGCCCGACTCCGGGACTGAGGGGTGGCTACACCTTC	CASSPTPGLRGGYTF
TRBV7-9	.	TRBJ1-1	.	TGTGCCAGCAGCTTAGATTCGGGGGCGATGGACACTGAAGCTTTCTTT	CASSLDSGAMDTEAFF
TRBV20-1	TRBD2	TRBJ2-5	.	TGCAGTGCCAGACTAGCGGCGATGACGGCCCAGTACTTC	CSARLAAMTAQYF
TRBV7-9	TRBD1	TRBJ1-2	.	TGTGCCAGCAGCTTTGGACAGGAAAGCTACACCTTC	CASSFGQESYTF
TRBV10-3	TRBD2	TRBJ2-5	.	TGTGCCATCAGTGAGATGAGCGGGGGGGCCGGAGAGACCCAGTACTTC	CAISEMSGGAGETQYF
TRBV5-4	.	TRBJ1-6	.	TGTGCCAGCAGCTCAGACGGGGCATATAATTCACCCCTCCACTTT	CASSSDGAYNSPLHF
TRBV11-2	.	TRBJ1-2	.	TGTGCCAGCAGCCTGACCCTCAACTATGGCTACACCTTC	CASSLTLNYGYTF
TRBV7-8	.	TRBJ1-5	few	TGTGCCAGCAGCTTAGGCCAGAATCAGCCCCAGCATTTT	CASSLGQNQPQHF
TRBV29-1	TRBD1	TRBJ1-6	.	TGCAGCGTGACCGACAGGGGAGAGTCAGGTTCACCCCTCCACTTT	CSVTDRGESGSPLHF
TRBV6-2/TRBV6-3	.	TRBJ2-5	.	TGTGCCAGCAGTTACGTATGGGAGACCCAGTACTTC	CASSYVWETQYF
TRBV20-1	.	TRBJ1-5	.	TGCAGTGCTAGGTCGCCAACGGACAATCAGCCCCAGCATTTT	CSARSPTDNQPQHF